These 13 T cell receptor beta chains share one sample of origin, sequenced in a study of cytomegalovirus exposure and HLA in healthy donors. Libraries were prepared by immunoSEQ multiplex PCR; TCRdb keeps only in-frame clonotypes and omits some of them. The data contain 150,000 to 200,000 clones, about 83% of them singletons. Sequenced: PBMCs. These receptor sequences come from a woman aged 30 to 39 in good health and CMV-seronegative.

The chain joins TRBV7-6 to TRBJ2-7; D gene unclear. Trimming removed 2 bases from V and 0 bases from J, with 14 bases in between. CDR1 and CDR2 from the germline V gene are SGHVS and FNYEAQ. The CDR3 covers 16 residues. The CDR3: CASSLSFSPSSYEQYF. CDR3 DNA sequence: TGTGCCAGCAGCTTAAGTTTCAGTCCCAGCTCCTACGAGCAGTACTTC.

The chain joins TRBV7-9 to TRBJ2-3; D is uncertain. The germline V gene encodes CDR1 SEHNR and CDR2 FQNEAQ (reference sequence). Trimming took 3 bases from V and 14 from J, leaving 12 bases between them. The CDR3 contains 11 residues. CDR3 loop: CASSFNHMVYF. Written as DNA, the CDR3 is TGTGCCAGCAGCTTTAACCACATGGTGTATTTT.

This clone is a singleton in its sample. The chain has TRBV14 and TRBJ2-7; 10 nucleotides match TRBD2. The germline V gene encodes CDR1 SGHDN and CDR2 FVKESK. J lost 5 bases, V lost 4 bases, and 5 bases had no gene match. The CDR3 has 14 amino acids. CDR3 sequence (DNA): TGTGCCAGCAGCCGAGGGAGCGGGGGGGACGAGCAGTACTTC. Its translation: CASSRGSGGDEQYF.

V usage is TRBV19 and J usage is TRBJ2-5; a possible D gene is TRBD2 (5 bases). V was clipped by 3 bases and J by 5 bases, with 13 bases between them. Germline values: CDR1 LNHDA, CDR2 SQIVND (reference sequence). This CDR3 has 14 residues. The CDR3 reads CASSIGVVGETQYF. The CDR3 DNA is TGTGCCAGTAGTATCGGGGTCGTGGGGGAGACCCAGTACTTC. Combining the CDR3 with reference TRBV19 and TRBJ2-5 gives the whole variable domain DGGITQSPKYLFRKEGQNVTLSCEQNLNHDAMYWYRQDPGQGLRLIYYSQIVNDFQKGDIAEGYSVSREKKESFPLTVTSAQKNPTAFYLCASSIGVVGETQYFGPGTRLLVL.

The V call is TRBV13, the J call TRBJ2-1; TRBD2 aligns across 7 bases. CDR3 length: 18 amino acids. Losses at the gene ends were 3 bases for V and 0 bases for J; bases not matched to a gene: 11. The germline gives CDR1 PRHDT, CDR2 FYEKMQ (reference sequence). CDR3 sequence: CASSFWLAGPSSYNEQFF. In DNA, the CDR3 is TGTGCCAGCAGCTTTTGGTTAGCGGGTCCTAGCTCCTACAATGAGCAGTTCTTC.

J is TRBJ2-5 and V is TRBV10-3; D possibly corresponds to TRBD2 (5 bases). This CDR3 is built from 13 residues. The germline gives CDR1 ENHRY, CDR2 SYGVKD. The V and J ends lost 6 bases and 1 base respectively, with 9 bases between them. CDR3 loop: CAISPRVQETQYF. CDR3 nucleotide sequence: TGTGCCATCAGCCCGAGGGTCCAAGAGACCCAGTACTTC.

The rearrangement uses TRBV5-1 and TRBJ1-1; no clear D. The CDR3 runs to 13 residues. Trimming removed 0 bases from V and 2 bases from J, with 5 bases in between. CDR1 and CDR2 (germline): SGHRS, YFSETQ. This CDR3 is CASSLGTNTEAFF. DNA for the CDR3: TGCGCCAGCAGCTTGGGCACAAACACTGAAGCTTTCTTT.

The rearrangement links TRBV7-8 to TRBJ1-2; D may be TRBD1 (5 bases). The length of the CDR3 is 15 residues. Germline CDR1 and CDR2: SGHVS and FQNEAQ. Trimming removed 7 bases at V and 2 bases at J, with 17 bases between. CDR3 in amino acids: CASTLVGSGNYGYTF. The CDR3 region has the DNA TGTGCCAGCACATTGGTGGGTTCAGGGAACTATGGCTACACCTTC.

The CDR3 coding sequence is TGCGCCAGCAGCGGAGAATCGGGACAGGCGACTGAAGCTTTCTTT. Its translation is CASSGESGQATEAFF. This chain links TRBV5-1 with TRBJ1-1, with TRBD1 matching 8 bases. This CDR3 contains 15 residues. The V segment lost 4 bases and the J segment 5 bases; nucleotides outside the gene matches: 10. The germline gives CDR1 SGHRS, CDR2 YFSETQ.

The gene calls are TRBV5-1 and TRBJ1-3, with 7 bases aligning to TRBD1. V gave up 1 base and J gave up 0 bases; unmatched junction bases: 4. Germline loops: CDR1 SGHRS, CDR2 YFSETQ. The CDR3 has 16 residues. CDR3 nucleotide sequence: TGCGCCAGCAGCTTGTATCCAGGGGGCTCTGGAAACACCATATATTTT. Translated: CASSLYPGGSGNTIYF.

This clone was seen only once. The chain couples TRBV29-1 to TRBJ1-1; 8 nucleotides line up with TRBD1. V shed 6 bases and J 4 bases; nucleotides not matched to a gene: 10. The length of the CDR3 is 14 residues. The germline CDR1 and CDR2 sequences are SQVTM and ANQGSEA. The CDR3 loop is CSVLTGDGGTEAFF. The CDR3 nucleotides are TGCAGCGTCCTGACAGGGGATGGCGGCACTGAAGCTTTCTTT. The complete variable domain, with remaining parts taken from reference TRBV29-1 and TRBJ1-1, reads SAVISQKPSRDICQRGTSLTIQCQVDSQVTMMFWYRQQPGQSLTLIATANQGSEATYESGFVIDKFPISRPNLTFSTLTVSNMSPEDSSIYLCSVLTGDGGTEAFFGQGTRLTVV.

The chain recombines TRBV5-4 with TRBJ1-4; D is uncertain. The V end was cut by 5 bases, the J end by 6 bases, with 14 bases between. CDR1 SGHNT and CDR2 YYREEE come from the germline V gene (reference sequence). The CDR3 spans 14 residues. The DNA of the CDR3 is TGTGCCAGCAGTTCACCGGGATTGGATGAAAAACTGTTTTTT. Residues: CASSSPGLDEKLFF.

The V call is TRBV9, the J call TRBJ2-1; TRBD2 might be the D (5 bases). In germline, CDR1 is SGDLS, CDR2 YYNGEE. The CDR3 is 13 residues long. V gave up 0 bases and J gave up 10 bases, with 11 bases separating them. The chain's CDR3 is CASSVAGVGEQFF. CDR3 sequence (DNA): TGTGCCAGCAGCGTAGCCGGGGTTGGGGAGCAGTTCTTC.